Listed here are 32 T cell receptor beta chains from one sample, sequenced in a study of cytomegalovirus exposure and HLA in healthy donors. Primers for the PCR totalled 60 Vbeta and 13 Jbeta. Here immunoSEQ multiplex PCR was the method, and the copy in TCRdb shows in-frame clones only, minus some. The table lists roughly 100,000 clones, around 78% of them singletons. The sequencing input was PBMCs. Source of these receptors: a man aged 40-55 years in good health and CMV-seronegative.

The chain combines TRBV7-8 with TRBJ1-1, with D perhaps matching TRBD1 (5 bases). Trimming removed 4 bases from V and 0 bases from J, with 18 bases in between. The CDR3 contains 17 residues. In germline, CDR1 is SGHVS, CDR2 FQNEAQ. CDR3 bases: TGTGCCAGCAGCTCTCGGTGGGGGGAGTATATGAACACTGAAGCTTTCTTT. Its translation: CASSSRWGEYMNTEAFF.

V and J are TRBV5-1 and TRBJ2-7; 7 bases are shared with TRBD2. CDR3 length equals 14 residues. Germline trimming cut 2 bases from V and 0 bases from J; bases unmatched to any gene: 2. Germline V gene data show CDR1 as SGHRS and CDR2 as YFSETQ. This CDR3 is CASSFRGDSYEQYF. The CDR3 DNA follows: TGCGCCAGCAGCTTCCGGGGGGACTCCTACGAGCAGTACTTC.

As DNA, the CDR3 is TGCGCCAGCAGCCCCTACAACTTCGGGGATCTGGGGTCTGAAGCTTTCTTT. Amino acids: CASSPYNFGDLGSEAFF. The gene calls are TRBV5-1 and TRBJ1-1; D unresolved. Trimming removed 4 bases from V and 6 bases from J, with 25 bases in between. The CDR3 has 17 residues. In germline, CDR1 is SGHRS, CDR2 YFSETQ.

The chain has TRBV5-1 and TRBJ2-1; TRBD2 agrees at 8 bases. Germline V gene data show CDR1 as SGHRS and CDR2 as YFSETQ. Trimming removed 4 bases from V and 5 bases from J; junction bases left unmatched: 8. The CDR3 runs to 15 residues. CDR3 bases: TGCGCCAGCAGCCTCTTATCGGGGGGGCACAATGAGCAGTTCTTC. This translates into CASSLLSGGHNEQFF.

The V call is TRBV30, the J call TRBJ2-3, with D unclear. V shed 2 bases and J shed 2 bases, with 11 bases lying between them. Germline V lookup: CDR1 GTSNPN, CDR2 SVGIG (reference sequence). This CDR3 region has 14 residues. CDR3 sequence: CAWSRLELTDTQYF. For the CDR3, the DNA is TGTGCCTGGAGTAGGCTAGAACTCACAGATACGCAGTATTTT.

This chain uses TRBV5-1 with TRBJ2-7; TRBD2 might be the D (6 bases). The CDR3 contains 14 residues. V lost 1 base to trimming and J lost 5 bases, with 13 bases between them. CDR1 and CDR2 from the germline V gene are SGHRS and YFSETQ. CDR3 protein: CASSLSLARHEQYF. In nucleotides, the CDR3 is TGCGCCAGCAGCTTGAGCCTAGCGAGACACGAGCAGTACTTC.

V gene TRBV7-2 combines with J gene TRBJ2-5; D is undetermined. The CDR3 has 16 amino acids. CDR1 is SGHTA, CDR2 FQGNSA, per germline. V shed 1 base and J shed 4 bases, with 16 bases lying between them. CDR3 nucleotides: TGTGCCAGCAGCTTAGTCCCTCGGGTAGGTGGAGAGACCCAGTACTTC. The encoded protein is CASSLVPRVGGETQYF.

The chain carries TRBV23-1 and TRBJ1-1; D is uncertain. TRBV23-1 carries the ORF label, with uncertain function. This CDR3 has 13 amino acids. With 6 bases removed from V and 0 bases from J, the gap between germline ends came to 8 bases. The CDR3 region has the DNA TGCGCCAGCAGGAGGACTATGAACACTGAAGCTTTCTTT. Its protein is CASRRTMNTEAFF.

This sequence joins TRBV5-1 and TRBJ2-7; the match to TRBD1 covers 7 bases. The CDR3 is 14 amino acids. The ends lost 1 base at V and 3 bases at J; junction bases unmatched: 4. Germline lookup yields CDR1 SGHRS and CDR2 YFSETQ. The CDR3 DNA reads as TGCGCCAGCAGCTTGACAGGGGAGTACTACGAGCAGTACTTC. This translates into CASSLTGEYYEQYF.

The chain is built from TRBV5-1 and TRBJ1-1; D not resolved. Per the germline V gene, CDR1 is SGHRS and CDR2 is YFSETQ. V lost 6 bases and J 1 base, leaving 13 bases between the germline ends. This CDR3 is 14 amino acids long. This CDR3 reads CASTFGTSNTEAFF. CDR3 coding DNA: TGCGCCAGCACCTTTGGCACCTCGAACACTGAAGCTTTCTTT.

The chain carries TRBV28 and TRBJ1-1; D perhaps matches TRBD1 (6 bases). The CDR3 has 15 residues. The germline V gene encodes CDR1 MDHEN and CDR2 SYDVKM. Trimming shortened V by 6 bases and J by 3 bases, and 17 bases separated the two germline ends. The CDR3 sequence: CASSLGGAGDTEAFF. In DNA, the CDR3 is TGTGCCAGCAGCCTGGGGGGGGCTGGTGACACTGAAGCTTTCTTT.

The CDR3 region has the DNA TGTGCCAGTAGTCACAGGGGACAAGGAAACACCATATATTTT. It is translated as CASSHRGQGNTIYF. The chain is built from TRBV19 and TRBJ1-3; 7 nucleotides match TRBD1. V shed 5 bases, J shed 4 bases, and the junction held 5 bases outside the gene matches. CDR1 and CDR2 (germline): LNHDA, SQIVND (reference sequence). This CDR3 is 14 amino acids long.

The chain recombines TRBV29-1 with TRBJ1-1; D remains ambiguous. Trimming stripped 7 bases from V and 1 base from J, with 16 bases between. CDR1 and CDR2 (germline): SQVTM, ANQGSEA. The CDR3 has 14 amino acids. The CDR3 loop reads CSARPGRSNTEAFF. The CDR3 bases are TGCAGCGCGAGGCCTGGGAGGTCGAACACTGAAGCTTTCTTT.

The chain recombines TRBV5-1 with TRBJ1-5; a possible D gene is TRBD1 (5 bases). From germline, CDR1 is SGHRS and CDR2 YFSETQ. Trimming removed 1 base at V and 9 bases at J, with 17 bases between. This CDR3 spans 15 amino acids. CDR3 bases: TGCGCCAGCAGCTTGAACGGGGGATTAGGGATGCCCCAGCATTTT. Residues: CASSLNGGLGMPQHF.

About this clone: The junction does not match germline at one end; this may be a read error. The same CDR3 also results from other DNA sequences found in this sample. The chain uses TRBV9 and TRBJ2-7; D not certain. Germline CDR1 reads SGDLS; CDR2 reads YYNGEE. The CDR3 length is 14 residues. CDR3 sequence: CASSVGRYSYEQYF. CDR3 bases: TGTGCCAGCAGTGTAGGTCGCTACTCCTACGAGCAGTACTTC.

V usage is TRBV2 and J usage is TRBJ1-2; D is uncertain. Trimming took off 4 bases at V and 8 bases at J, with 17 bases between the two ends. This CDR3 region has 14 residues. Germline V gene sequence: CDR1 SNHLY, CDR2 FYNNEI. The CDR3 DNA sequence: TGTGCCAGCAGTGTTACCCGGGAATCAAAAGGCTACACCTTC. It encodes CASSVTRESKGYTF.

CDR3 residues: CASSLGGYSNQPQHF. The DNA for the CDR3 is TGTGCCAGCAGTTTGGGGGGGTATAGCAATCAGCCCCAGCATTTT. V usage is TRBV2 and J usage is TRBJ1-5; a possible D gene is TRBD1 (5 bases). V was trimmed by 5 bases and J by 0 bases, leaving 11 bases between them. Germline loops: CDR1 SNHLY, CDR2 FYNNEI. The CDR3 sequence is 15 residues long. The full variable domain, in which reference TRBV2 and TRBJ1-5 provide the parts outside the CDR3, is EPEVTQTPSHQVTQMGQEVILRCVPISNHLYFYWYRQILGQKVEFLVSFYNNEISEKSEIFDDQFSVERPDGSNFTLKIRSTKLEDSAMYFCASSLGGYSNQPQHFGDGTRLSIL.

J is TRBJ1-2 and V is TRBV7-2; no clear D. The length of the CDR3 is 13 residues. Per the germline V gene, CDR1 is SGHTA and CDR2 is FQGNSA. V was trimmed by 1 base and J by 3 bases, leaving 6 bases between them. The CDR3 is CASSLDADYGYTF. Written as DNA, the CDR3 is TGTGCCAGCAGCTTAGATGCAGACTATGGCTACACCTTC.

This chain joins TRBV27 and TRBJ2-3; tentative D call: TRBD2 (6 bases). This CDR3 comprises 13 residues. The V and J ends lost 8 bases and 3 bases respectively, with 12 bases between them. Per the germline V gene, CDR1 is MNHEY and CDR2 is SMNVEV (reference sequence). CDR3 amino acids: CASSDYRTDTQYF. The DNA for the CDR3 is TGTGCCAGCTCGGACTATAGGACAGATACGCAGTATTTT.

V usage is TRBV5-1 and J usage is TRBJ2-3, with D unresolved. Trimming removed 4 bases at V and 4 bases at J, with 13 bases between. The CDR3 has 14 amino acids. Germline values: CDR1 SGHRS, CDR2 YFSETQ. The CDR3 DNA follows: TGCGCCAGCAGCATGAGAGGTTACGCAGATACGCAGTATTTT. It is translated as CASSMRGYADTQYF.

The chain combines TRBV15 with TRBJ2-1; 7 nucleotides match TRBD2. Germline CDR1 is LNHNV and CDR2 is YYDKDF (reference sequence). CDR3 length: 15 amino acids. With V trimmed by 2 bases and J by 2 bases, 3 bases remained unmatched. The CDR3 DNA sequence: TGTGCCACCAGCAGAAGTAGCGGGCCCTACAATGAGCAGTTCTTC. It translates to CATSRSSGPYNEQFF. Drawing the rest from reference TRBV15 and TRBJ2-1, the complete variable domain is DAMVIQNPRYQVTQFGKPVTLSCSQTLNHNVMYWYQQKSSQAPKLLFHYYDKDFNNEADTPDNFQSRRPNTSFCFLDIRSPGLGDTAMYLCATSRSSGPYNEQFFGPGTRLTVL.

This clone appeared once. This chain links TRBV9 with TRBJ2-7; tentatively, D is TRBD1 (6 bases). The V gene lost 4 bases and the J gene lost 2 bases, with 13 bases spanning the gap. The germline CDR1 and CDR2 sequences are SGDLS and YYNGEE. This CDR3 comprises 14 residues. The CDR3 DNA is TGTGCCAGCAGCCCAGCGACAGGTGCCTACGAGCAGTACTTC. It codes for CASSPATGAYEQYF. Using reference TRBV9 and TRBJ2-7 for the parts outside the CDR3, the full variable domain is DSGVTQTPKHLITATGQRVTLRCSPRSGDLSVYWYQQSLDQGLQFLIQYYNGEERAKGNILERFSAQQFPDLHSELNLSSLELGDSALYFCASSPATGAYEQYFGPGTRLTVT.

The V gene is TRBV5-3, the J gene TRBJ1-2; D is unclear. TRBV5-3 is an ORF; its function is uncertain. The CDR3 sequence is 13 residues long. With 4 bases removed from V and 7 bases from J, the gap between germline ends came to 14 bases. The CDR3 is CARSLSDSSGYTF. In nucleotides, the CDR3 is TGTGCCAGAAGCCTATCTGACTCCAGTGGCTACACCTTC.

The chain combines TRBV5-6 with TRBJ2-1; TRBD2 is a possible D gene (6 bases). The V end was cut by 2 bases, the J end by 6 bases, with 12 bases between. Germline CDR1 and CDR2: SGHDT and YYEEEE. The CDR3 runs to 14 residues. This chain's CDR3 is CASSLTEEGNEQFF. CDR3 nucleotide sequence: TGTGCCAGCAGCTTAACTGAGGAGGGCAATGAGCAGTTCTTC.

J is TRBJ2-7 and V is TRBV23-1; TRBD1 aligns across 10 bases. TRBV23-1 is labeled an ORF, and its function is uncertain. V trimming: 8 bases; J trimming: 2 bases; junction bases outside the gene matches: 6. CDR3 size: 14 residues. The CDR3 protein is CASPPGTGAYEQYF. Written as DNA, the CDR3 is TGCGCCAGCCCCCCCGGGACAGGGGCCTACGAGCAGTACTTC.

The rearrangement uses TRBV5-1 and TRBJ2-2; weak D call: TRBD2 (6 bases). Per the germline V gene, CDR1 is SGHRS and CDR2 is YFSETQ. Between the trimmed V and J ends, which lost 4 bases and 4 bases, there was a span of 11 bases. The CDR3 consists of 14 residues. CDR3 in DNA: TGCGCCAGCAGCCCGGACTACCGCACCGGGGAGCTGTTTTTT. Its translation is CASSPDYRTGELFF.

The CDR3: CASSSQTGLGGYTF. CDR3 sequence (DNA): TGTGCCAGCAGCTCACAAACAGGGTTAGGTGGCTACACCTTC. The V and J genes are TRBV7-2 and TRBJ1-2, with D possibly matching TRBD1 (6 bases). Trimming cost V 4 bases and J 7 bases, with 16 bases left between them. Germline V gene lookup returns CDR1 SGHTA and CDR2 FQGNSA. The CDR3 has 14 residues. The whole variable domain, remainder taken from reference TRBV7-2 and TRBJ1-2, is GAGVSQSPSNKVTEKGKDVELRCDPISGHTALYWYRQSLGQGLEFLIYFQGNSAPDKSGLPSDRFSAERTGGSVSTLTIQRTQQEDSAVYLCASSSQTGLGGYTFGSGTRLTVV.

The rearrangement uses TRBV27 and TRBJ2-1, with a tentative D call TRBD1 (6 bases). The CDR3 has 15 amino acids. Per germline, CDR1 MNHEY and CDR2 SMNVEV (reference sequence). Between the trimmed V and J ends, which lost 7 bases and 8 bases, there was a span of 21 bases. CDR3 coding DNA: TGTGCCAGCATAAACGAGCGTGGGGGCATAGATGAGCAGTTCTTC. This codes for CASINERGGIDEQFF.

In DNA form, the CDR3 reads TGCGCCAGCAGCTTGGGGCCAGGGAACTACGAGCAGTACTTC. This codes for CASSLGPGNYEQYF. The chain is built from TRBV5-1 and TRBJ2-7, with D perhaps matching TRBD1 (5 bases). The V gene's germline CDR1 is SGHRS and CDR2 YFSETQ. The CDR3 totals 14 residues. Trimming stripped 0 bases from V and 3 bases from J, with 10 bases between. The full variable domain, with the rest looked up from reference TRBV5-1 and TRBJ2-7, is KAGVTQTPRYLIKTRGQQVTLSCSPISGHRSVSWYQQTPGQGLQFLFEYFSETQRNKGNFPGRFSGRQFSNSRSEMNVSTLELGDSALYLCASSLGPGNYEQYFGPGTRLTVT.

This sequence joins TRBV18 and TRBJ2-3, with TRBD2 matching 9 bases. V gave up 1 base and J gave up 6 bases; unmatched junction bases: 8. The CDR3 is made up of 16 amino acids. Germline CDR1 is KGHSH and CDR2 is LQKENI. The CDR3 loop reads CASSPQGRGGADTQYF. As DNA, the CDR3 is TGTGCCAGCTCACCACAAGGGCGGGGGGGTGCGGATACGCAGTATTTT.

The genes are TRBV12-5 and TRBJ2-7; TRBD1 matches 8 bases. CDR1 and CDR2 (germline): LGHNT, FRNRAP. This CDR3 comprises 15 residues. The V segment lost 5 bases and the J segment 1 base; nucleotides outside the gene matches: 7. In DNA, the CDR3 is TGTGCTAGTGGTCAGGGGGCCCACCCATCCTACGAGCAGTACTTC. Residues: CASGQGAHPSYEQYF. Full variable domain (missing parts from reference TRBV12-5 and TRBJ2-7): DARVTQTPRHKVTEMGQEVTMRCQPILGHNTVFWYRQTMMQGLELLAYFRNRAPLDDSGMPKDRFSAEMPDATLATLKIQPSEPRDSAVYFCASGQGAHPSYEQYFGPGTRLTVT.

The V call is TRBV6-1, the J call TRBJ1-2, with a possible D match to TRBD1 (5 bases). This CDR3 comprises 13 residues. The germline CDR1 and CDR2 sequences are MNHNS and SASEGT. Trimming left V 1 base short and J 6 bases short, with 9 bases between. The CDR3 nucleotides are TGTGCCAGCAGTGAAGGGGACTCTGATGGCTACACCTTC. It encodes CASSEGDSDGYTF.